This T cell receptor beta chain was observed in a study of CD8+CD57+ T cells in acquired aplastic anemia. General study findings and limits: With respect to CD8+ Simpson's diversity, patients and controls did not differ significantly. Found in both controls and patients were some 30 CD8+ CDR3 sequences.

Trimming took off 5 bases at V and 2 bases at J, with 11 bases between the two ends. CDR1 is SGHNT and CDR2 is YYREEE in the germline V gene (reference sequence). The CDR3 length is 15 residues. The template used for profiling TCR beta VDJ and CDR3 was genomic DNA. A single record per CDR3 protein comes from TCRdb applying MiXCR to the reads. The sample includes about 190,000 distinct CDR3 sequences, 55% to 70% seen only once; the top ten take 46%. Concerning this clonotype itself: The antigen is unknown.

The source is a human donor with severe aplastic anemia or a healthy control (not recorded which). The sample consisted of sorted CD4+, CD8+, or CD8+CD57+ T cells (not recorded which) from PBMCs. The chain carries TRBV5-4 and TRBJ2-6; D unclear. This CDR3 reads CASRGIGPGANVLTF. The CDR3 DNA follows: TGTGCCAGCAGAGGGATAGGTCCTGGGGCCAACGTCCTGACTTTC.